The clone carrying this TCR beta chain was counted ten times or more. The target antigen is unknown. These data originate in a study of T cells in Graves' hyperthyroidism and ophthalmopathy. For the study at large: Peripheral blood was drawn at first diagnosis, prior to all treatment.

This CDR3 spans 13 amino acids. In germline, CDR1 is SNHLY, CDR2 FYNNEI. RNA transcripts gave rise to amplified TCR beta CDR3 regions. A first-round RT-PCR of the TCR CDR3 used the HTBI primer set. TCRdb ran MiXCR on the multiplex PCR reads and lists one entry per CDR3 protein. The data show some 690,000 distinct CDR3 sequences, 15% to 20% seen once. Points from the study as a whole: Most thyroid-expanded clonotypes above 0.001 were also found in blood. Ophthalmopathy was identified by the model a median about six months ahead of onset.

Patients were excluded because of uncontrolled infection, other autoimmune disease, pregnancy or lactation. Source material: blood. This clonotype originated in a man aged 45-65 years with Graves' hyperthyroidism. V and J are TRBV2 and TRBJ2-3; the match to TRBD1 covers 7 bases. The CDR3 DNA is TGTACGAGACAGGGTATCGGCACAGATACGCAGTATTTT. Protein sequence: CTRQGIGTDTQYF.